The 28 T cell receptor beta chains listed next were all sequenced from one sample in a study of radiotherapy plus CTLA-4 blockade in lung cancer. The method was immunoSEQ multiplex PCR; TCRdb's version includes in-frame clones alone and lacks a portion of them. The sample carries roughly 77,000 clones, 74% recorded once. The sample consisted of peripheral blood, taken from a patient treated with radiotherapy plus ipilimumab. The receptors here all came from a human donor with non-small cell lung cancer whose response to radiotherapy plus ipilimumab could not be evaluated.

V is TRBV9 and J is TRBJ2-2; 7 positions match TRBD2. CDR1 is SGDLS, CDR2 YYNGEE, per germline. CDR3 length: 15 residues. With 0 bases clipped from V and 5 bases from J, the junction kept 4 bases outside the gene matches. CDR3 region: CASSVGTRSTGELFF. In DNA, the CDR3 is TGTGCCAGCAGCGTAGGGACTAGGAGTACCGGGGAGCTGTTTTTT.

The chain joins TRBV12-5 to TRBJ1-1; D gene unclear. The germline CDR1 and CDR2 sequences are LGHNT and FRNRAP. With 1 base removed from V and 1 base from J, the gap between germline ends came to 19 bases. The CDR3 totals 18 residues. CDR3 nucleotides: TGTGCTAGTGGTTTGGCGTCTCCTATCCGAGTAAGGAACACTGAAGCTTTCTTT. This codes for CASGLASPIRVRNTEAFF.

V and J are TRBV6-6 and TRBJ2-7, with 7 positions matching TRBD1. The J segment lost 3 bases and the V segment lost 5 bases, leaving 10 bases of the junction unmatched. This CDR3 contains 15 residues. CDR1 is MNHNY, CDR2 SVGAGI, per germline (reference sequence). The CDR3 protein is CASSHRQGLSYEQYF. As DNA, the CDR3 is TGTGCCAGCAGTCACCGACAGGGTCTGAGCTACGAGCAGTACTTC.

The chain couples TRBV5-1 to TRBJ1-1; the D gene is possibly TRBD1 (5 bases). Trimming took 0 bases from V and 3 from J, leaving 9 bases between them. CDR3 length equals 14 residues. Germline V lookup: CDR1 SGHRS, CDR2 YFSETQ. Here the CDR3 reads CASSLAGHHTEAFF. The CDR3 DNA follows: TGCGCCAGCAGCTTGGCAGGACACCACACTGAAGCTTTCTTT.

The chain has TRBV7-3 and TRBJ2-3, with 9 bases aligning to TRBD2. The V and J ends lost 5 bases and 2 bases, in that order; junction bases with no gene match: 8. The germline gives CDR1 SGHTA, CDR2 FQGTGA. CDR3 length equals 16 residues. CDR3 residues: CASSPLGGRATDTQYF. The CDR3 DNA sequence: TGTGCCAGCAGCCCATTGGGCGGGAGGGCCACAGATACGCAGTATTTT.

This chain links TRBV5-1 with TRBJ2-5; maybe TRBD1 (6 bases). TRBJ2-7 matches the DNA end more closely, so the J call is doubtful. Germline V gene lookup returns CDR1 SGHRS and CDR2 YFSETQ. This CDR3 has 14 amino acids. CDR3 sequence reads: CASTPDSFSYEQYF. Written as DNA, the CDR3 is TGCGCCAGCACCCCGGACAGTTTCTCCTACGAGCAGTACTTC.

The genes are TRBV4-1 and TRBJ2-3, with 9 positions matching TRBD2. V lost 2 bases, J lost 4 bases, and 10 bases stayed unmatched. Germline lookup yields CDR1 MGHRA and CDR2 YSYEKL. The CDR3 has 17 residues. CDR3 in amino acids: CASSQFVQAGGADTQYF. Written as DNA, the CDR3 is TGCGCCAGCAGCCAATTCGTCCAAGCGGGAGGTGCAGATACGCAGTATTTT.

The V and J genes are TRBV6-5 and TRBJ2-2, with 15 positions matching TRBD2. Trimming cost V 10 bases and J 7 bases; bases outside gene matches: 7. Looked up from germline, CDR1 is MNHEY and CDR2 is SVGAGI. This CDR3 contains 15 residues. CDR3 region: CATRTSGRANGELFF. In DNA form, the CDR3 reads TGTGCCACCCGGACTAGCGGGAGGGCTAACGGGGAGCTGTTTTTT.

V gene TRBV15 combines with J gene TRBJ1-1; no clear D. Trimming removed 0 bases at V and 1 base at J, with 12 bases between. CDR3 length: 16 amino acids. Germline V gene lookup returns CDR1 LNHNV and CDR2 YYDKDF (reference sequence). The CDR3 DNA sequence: TGTGCCACCAGCAGAGATCTACTTCAACCGAACACTGAAGCTTTCTTT. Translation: CATSRDLLQPNTEAFF.

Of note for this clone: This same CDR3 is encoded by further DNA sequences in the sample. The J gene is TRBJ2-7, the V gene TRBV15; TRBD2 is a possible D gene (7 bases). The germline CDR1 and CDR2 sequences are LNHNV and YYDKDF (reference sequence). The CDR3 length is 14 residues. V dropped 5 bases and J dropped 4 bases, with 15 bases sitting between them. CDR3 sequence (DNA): TGTGCCACCAGCGGGGGGCTAGCGGAGTACGAGCAGTACTTC. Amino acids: CATSGGLAEYEQYF.

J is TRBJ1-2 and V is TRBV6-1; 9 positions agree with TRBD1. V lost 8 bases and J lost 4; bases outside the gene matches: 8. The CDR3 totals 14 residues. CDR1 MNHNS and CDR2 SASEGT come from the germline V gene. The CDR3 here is CASGTGISGYGYTF. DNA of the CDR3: TGTGCCAGCGGGACAGGGATTAGCGGCTATGGCTACACCTTC.

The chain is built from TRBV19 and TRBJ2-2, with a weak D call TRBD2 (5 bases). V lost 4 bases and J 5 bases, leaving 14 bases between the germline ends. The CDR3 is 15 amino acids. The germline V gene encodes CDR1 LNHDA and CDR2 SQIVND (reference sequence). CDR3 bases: TGTGCCAGTAGTAACCCCCATACTAGAACCGGGGAGCTGTTTTTT. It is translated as CASSNPHTRTGELFF.

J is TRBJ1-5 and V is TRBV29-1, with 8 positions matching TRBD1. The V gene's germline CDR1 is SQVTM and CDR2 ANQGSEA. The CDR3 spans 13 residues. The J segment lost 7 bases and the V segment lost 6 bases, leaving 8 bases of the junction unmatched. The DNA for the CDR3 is TGCAGCGTGCTGACAGGGGCAGGACAGCCCCAGCATTTT. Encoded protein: CSVLTGAGQPQHF.

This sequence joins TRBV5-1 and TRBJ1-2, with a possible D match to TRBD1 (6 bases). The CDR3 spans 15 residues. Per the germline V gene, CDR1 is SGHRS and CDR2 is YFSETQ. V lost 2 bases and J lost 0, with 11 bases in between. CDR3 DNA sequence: TGCGCCAGCAGCTTTTCAGGGACATCTAACTATGGCTACACCTTC. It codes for CASSFSGTSNYGYTF. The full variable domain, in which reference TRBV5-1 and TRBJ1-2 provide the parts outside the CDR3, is KAGVTQTPRYLIKTRGQQVTLSCSPISGHRSVSWYQQTPGQGLQFLFEYFSETQRNKGNFPGRFSGRQFSNSRSEMNVSTLELGDSALYLCASSFSGTSNYGYTFGSGTRLTVV.

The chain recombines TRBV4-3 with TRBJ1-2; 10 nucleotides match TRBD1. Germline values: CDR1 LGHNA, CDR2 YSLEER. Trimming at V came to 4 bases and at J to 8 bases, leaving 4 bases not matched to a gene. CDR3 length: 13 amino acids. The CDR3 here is CASSPGQGLGYTF. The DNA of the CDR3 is TGCGCCAGCAGCCCGGGACAGGGGCTGGGCTACACCTTC.

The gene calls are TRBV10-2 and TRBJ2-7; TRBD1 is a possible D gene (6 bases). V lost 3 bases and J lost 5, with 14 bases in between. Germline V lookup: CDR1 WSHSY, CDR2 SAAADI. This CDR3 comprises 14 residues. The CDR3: CASSDWGQTNEQYF. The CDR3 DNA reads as TGCGCCAGCAGTGACTGGGGGCAGACAAACGAGCAGTACTTC.

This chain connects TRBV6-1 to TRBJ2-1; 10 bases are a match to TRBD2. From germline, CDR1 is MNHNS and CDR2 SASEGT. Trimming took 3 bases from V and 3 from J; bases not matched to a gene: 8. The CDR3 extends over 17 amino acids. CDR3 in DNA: TGTGCCAGCAGTGATGCCAGACTAGCGGGTATCTACAATGAGCAGTTCTTC. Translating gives CASSDARLAGIYNEQFF.

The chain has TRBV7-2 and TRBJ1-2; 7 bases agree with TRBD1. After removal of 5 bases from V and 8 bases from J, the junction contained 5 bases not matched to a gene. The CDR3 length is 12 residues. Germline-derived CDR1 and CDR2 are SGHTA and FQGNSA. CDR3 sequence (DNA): TGTGCCAGCAGCCCAACAGGGGTGGGCTACACCTTC. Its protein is CASSPTGVGYTF.

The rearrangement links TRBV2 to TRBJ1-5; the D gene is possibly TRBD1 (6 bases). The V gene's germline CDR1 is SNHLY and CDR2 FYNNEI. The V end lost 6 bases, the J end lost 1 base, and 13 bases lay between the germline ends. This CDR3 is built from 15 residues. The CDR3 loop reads CASSENRVSNQPQHF. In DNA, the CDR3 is TGTGCCAGCAGCGAGAACAGGGTAAGCAATCAGCCCCAGCATTTT. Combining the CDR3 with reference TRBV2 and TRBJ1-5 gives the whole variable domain EPEVTQTPSHQVTQMGQEVILRCVPISNHLYFYWYRQILGQKVEFLVSFYNNEISEKSEIFDDQFSVERPDGSNFTLKIRSTKLEDSAMYFCASSENRVSNQPQHFGDGTRLSIL.

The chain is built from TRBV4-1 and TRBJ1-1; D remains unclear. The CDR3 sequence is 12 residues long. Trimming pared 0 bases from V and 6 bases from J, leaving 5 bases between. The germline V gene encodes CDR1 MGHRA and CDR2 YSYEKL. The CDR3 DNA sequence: TGCGCCAGCAGCCAAGATCTCGCTGAAGCTTTCTTT. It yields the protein CASSQDLAEAFF.

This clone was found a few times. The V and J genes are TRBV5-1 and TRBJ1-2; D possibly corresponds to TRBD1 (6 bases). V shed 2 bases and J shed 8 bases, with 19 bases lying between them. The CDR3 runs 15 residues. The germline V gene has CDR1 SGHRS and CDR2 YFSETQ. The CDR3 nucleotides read TGCGCCAGCAGCTTCGACCTGGGACAAAAGTCGGGCTACACCTTC. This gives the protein CASSFDLGQKSGYTF. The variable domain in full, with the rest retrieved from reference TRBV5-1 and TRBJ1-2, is KAGVTQTPRYLIKTRGQQVTLSCSPISGHRSVSWYQQTPGQGLQFLFEYFSETQRNKGNFPGRFSGRQFSNSRSEMNVSTLELGDSALYLCASSFDLGQKSGYTFGSGTRLTVV.

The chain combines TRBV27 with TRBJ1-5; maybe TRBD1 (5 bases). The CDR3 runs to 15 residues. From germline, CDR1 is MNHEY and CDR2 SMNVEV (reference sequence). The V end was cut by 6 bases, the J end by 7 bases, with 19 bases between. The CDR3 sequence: CASSPGRQGEQPQHF. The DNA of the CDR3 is TGTGCCAGCAGCCCAGGGCGGCAGGGTGAACAGCCCCAGCATTTT.

The CDR3 sequence is CASRPPTGGGQGQPQHF. The CDR3 bases are TGTGCCAGCAGACCACCGACAGGGGGCGGCCAGGGTCAGCCCCAGCATTTT. The chain is built from TRBV28 and TRBJ1-5; TRBD1 matches at 10 bases. The CDR3 contains 17 residues. The germline CDR1 and CDR2 sequences are MDHEN and SYDVKM. The trim removed 6 bases at V and 6 bases at J, leaving 14 bases unmatched. Full variable domain (outside the CDR3, taken from reference TRBV28 and TRBJ1-5): DVKVTQSSRYLVKRTGEKVFLECVQDMDHENMFWYRQDPGLGLRLIYFSYDVKMKEKGDIPEGYSVSREKKERFSLILESASTNQTSMYLCASRPPTGGGQGQPQHFGDGTRLSIL.

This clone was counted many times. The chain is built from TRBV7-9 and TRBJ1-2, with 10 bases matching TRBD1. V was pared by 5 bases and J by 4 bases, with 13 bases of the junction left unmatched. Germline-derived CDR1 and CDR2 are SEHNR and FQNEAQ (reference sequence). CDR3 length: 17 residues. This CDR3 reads CASSLYQWGQGSYGYTF. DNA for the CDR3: TGTGCCAGCAGCCTCTATCAGTGGGGACAGGGGTCCTATGGCTACACCTTC. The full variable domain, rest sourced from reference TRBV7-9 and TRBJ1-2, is DTGVSQNPRHKITKRGQNVTFRCDPISEHNRLYWYRQTLGQGPEFLTYFQNEAQLEKSRLLSDRFSAERPKGSFSTLEIQRTEQGDSAMYLCASSLYQWGQGSYGYTFGSGTRLTVV.

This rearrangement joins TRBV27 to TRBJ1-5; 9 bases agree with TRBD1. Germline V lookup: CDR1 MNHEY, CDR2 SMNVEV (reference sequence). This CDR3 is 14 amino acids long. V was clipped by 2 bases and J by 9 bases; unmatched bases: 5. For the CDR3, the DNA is TGTGCCAGCAGTTTACTGACAGGGGGACTGCCCCAGCATTTT. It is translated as CASSLLTGGLPQHF.

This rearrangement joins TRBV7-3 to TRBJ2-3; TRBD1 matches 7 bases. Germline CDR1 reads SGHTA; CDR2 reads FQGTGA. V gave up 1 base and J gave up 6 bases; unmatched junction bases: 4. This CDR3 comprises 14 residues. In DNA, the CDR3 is TGTGCCAGCAGCTTAAGAGGGGGCGGGGATACGCAGTATTTT. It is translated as CASSLRGGGDTQYF.

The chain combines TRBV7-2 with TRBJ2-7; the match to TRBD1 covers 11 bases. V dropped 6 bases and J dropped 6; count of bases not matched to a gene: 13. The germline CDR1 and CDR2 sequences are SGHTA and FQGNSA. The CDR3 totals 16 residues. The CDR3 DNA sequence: TGTGCCAGCAGTTTCAACCGGGGGACAGGGGGATCCGAGCAGTACTTC. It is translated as CASSFNRGTGGSEQYF.

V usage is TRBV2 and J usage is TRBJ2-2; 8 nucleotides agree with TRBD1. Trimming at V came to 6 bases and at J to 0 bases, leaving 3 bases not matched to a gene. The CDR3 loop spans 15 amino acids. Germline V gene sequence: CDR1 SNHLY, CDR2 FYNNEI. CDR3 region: CASRGQEANTGELFF. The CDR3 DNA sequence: TGTGCCAGCAGGGGACAGGAGGCGAACACCGGGGAGCTGTTTTTT. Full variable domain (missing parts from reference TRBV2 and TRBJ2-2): EPEVTQTPSHQVTQMGQEVILRCVPISNHLYFYWYRQILGQKVEFLVSFYNNEISEKSEIFDDQFSVERPDGSNFTLKIRSTKLEDSAMYFCASRGQEANTGELFFGEGSRLTVL.